The entry below describes one T cell receptor beta chain. This entry comes from a study of blood T cell repertoires in COVID-19. Study information: From T cells, B-cell-depleted T cells, or PBMCs came the material, which was cDNA or gDNA.

Germline CDR1 reads MDHEN; CDR2 reads SYDVKM. Deletions cut 5 bases from V and 4 bases from J, with 14 bases between. The CDR3 is 15 residues long. Sequenced by immunoSEQ multiplex PCR; TCRdb stores in-frame clones only, minus some. Of fewer than 200,000 clones listed, roughly 82% are singletons. The sequence came from a woman aged 55 to 70 with acute COVID-19. The specimen was PBMCs or T cells enriched from blood (not recorded which). This chain uses TRBV28 with TRBJ1-4; D might be TRBD1 (5 bases). In nucleotides, the CDR3 is TGTGCCAGCAGTCTGTTCGGGGGGAATAATGAAAAACTGTTTTTT. It specifies CASSLFGGNNEKLFF.